This T cell receptor (beta chain) was observed in a study of blood T cell repertoires in COVID-19. Background on the study: COVID-19 samples from acute and convalescent phases originated in the United States, Italy and Spain. Sources were T cells, B-cell-depleted T cells, or PBMCs; the material itself was cDNA or gDNA.

Original analysis: Nucleated cell counts were estimated from reference gene primer amplification. Assay: immunoSEQ multiplex PCR; the TCRdb copy retains only in-frame clones and omits some. V, J and clone size reflect that table, while D and trimming were determined from the DNA. There are tens of thousands of clones in the sample; over 75% occur only once, and approximately 5.5% lies in the top ten. Per the germline V gene, CDR1 is KGHSH and CDR2 is LQKENI. CDR3 length equals 15 residues. Trimming cost V 3 bases and J 11 bases; bases outside gene matches: 12. The TCR originated in a human donor in a cohort sampled during active COVID-19. The sequenced sample was peripheral blood. The chain employs TRBV18 and TRBJ1-2; 10 nucleotides line up with TRBD1. CDR3 residues: CASSPRDRGVGPYTF. CDR3 nucleotides: TGTGCCAGCTCACCCCGGGACAGGGGAGTGGGGCCTTACACCTTC.